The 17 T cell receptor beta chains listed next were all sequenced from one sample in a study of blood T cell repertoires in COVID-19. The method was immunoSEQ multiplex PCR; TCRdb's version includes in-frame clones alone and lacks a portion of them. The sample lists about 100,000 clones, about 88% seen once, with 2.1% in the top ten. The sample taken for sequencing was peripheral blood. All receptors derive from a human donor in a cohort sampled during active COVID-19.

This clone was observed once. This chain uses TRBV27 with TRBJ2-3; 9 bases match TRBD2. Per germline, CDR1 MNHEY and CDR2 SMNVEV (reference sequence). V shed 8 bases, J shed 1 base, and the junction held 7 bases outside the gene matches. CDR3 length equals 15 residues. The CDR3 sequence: CASRSSGGRTDTQYF. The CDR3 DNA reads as TGTGCCAGCCGAAGTAGCGGGGGCCGCACAGATACGCAGTATTTT.

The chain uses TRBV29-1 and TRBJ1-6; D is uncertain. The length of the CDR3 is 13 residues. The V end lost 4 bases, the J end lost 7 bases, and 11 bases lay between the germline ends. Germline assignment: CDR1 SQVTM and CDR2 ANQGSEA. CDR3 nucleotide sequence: TGCAGCGTTGGGGCCACCTCCAATTCACCCCTCCACTTT. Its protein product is CSVGATSNSPLHF.

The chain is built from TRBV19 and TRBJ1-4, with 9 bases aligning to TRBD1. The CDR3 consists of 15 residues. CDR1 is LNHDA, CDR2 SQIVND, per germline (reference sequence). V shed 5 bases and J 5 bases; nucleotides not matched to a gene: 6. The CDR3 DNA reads TGTGCCAGTAGTGCTTGGACAGGGGCGAATGAAAAACTGTTTTTT. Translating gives CASSAWTGANEKLFF.

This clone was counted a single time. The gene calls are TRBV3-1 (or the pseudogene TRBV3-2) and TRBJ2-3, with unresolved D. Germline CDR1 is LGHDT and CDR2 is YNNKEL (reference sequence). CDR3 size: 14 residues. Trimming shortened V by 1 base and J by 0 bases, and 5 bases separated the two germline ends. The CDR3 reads CASSQVGSTDTQYF. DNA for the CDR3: TGTGCCAGCAGCCAAGTCGGGAGCACAGATACGCAGTATTTT.

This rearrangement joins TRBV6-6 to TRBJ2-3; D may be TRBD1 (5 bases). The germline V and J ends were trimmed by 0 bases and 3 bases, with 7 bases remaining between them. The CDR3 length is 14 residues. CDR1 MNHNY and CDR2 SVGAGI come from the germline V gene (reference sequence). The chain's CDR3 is CASSYSGPTDTQYF. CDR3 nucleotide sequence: TGTGCCAGCAGTTACTCGGGGCCGACAGATACGCAGTATTTT.

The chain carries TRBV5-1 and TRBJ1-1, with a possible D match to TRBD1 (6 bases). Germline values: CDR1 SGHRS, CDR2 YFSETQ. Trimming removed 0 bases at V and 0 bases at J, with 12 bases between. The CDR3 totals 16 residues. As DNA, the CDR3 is TGCGCCAGCAGCTTGGCCGGCGGGGGCGTGAACACTGAAGCTTTCTTT. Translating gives CASSLAGGGVNTEAFF.

Here the CDR3 reads CASILTGLHSPLHF. The DNA of the CDR3 is TGTGCCAGCATTTTGACAGGACTTCATTCACCCCTCCACTTT. The chain combines TRBV6-4 with TRBJ1-6, with a weak D call TRBD1 (6 bases). CDR1 is MRHNA, CDR2 SNTAGT, per germline. With 7 bases removed from V and 8 bases from J, the gap between germline ends came to 15 bases. CDR3 length equals 14 residues.

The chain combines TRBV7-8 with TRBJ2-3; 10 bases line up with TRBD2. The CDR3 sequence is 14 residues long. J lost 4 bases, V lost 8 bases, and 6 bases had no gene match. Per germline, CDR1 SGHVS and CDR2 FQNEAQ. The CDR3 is CASRSGGVSDTQYF. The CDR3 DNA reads TGTGCCAGCCGGAGCGGGGGGGTGTCAGATACGCAGTATTTT.

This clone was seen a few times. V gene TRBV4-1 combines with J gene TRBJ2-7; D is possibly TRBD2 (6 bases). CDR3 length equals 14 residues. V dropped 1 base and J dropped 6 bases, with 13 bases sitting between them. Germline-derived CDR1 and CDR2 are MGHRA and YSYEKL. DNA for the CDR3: TGCGCCAGCAGCCAAGGGTCCCGGGGGTCCGAGCAGTACTTC. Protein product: CASSQGSRGSEQYF.

The CDR3 spells CAKDCLDRGPETSYEQYF. As DNA, the CDR3 is TGCGCCAAGGACTGTTTGGACAGGGGACCTGAAACTTCCTACGAGCAGTACTTC. The J gene is TRBJ2-7, the V gene TRBV23-1; 9 bases align to TRBD1. TRBV23-1 is sorted into the ORF group, with uncertain function. V lost 10 bases to trimming and J lost 1 base; unmatched junction nucleotides: 20. The CDR3 totals 18 residues.

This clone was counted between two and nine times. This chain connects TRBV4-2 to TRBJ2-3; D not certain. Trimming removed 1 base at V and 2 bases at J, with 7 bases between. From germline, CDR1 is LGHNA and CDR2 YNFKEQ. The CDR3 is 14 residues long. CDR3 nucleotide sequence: TGTGCCAGCAGCCAAGGACTTGACACAGATACGCAGTATTTT. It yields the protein CASSQGLDTDTQYF.

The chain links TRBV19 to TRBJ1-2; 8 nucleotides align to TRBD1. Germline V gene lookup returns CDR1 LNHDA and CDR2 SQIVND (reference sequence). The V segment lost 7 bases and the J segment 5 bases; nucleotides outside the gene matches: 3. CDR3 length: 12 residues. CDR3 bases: TGTGCCAGTACTAGACAGGGGTATGGCTACACCTTC. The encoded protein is CASTRQGYGYTF.

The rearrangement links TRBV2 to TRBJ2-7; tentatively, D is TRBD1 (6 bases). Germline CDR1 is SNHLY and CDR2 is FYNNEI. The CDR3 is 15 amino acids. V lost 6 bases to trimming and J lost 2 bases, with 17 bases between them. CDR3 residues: CASSLGRGTPYEQYF. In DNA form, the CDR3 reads TGTGCCAGCAGCCTAGGAAGGGGGACACCCTACGAGCAGTACTTC.

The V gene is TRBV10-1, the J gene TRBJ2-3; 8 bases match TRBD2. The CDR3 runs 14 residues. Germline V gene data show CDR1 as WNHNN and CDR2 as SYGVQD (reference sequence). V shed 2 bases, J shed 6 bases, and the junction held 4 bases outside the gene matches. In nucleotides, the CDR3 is TGCGCCAGCAGTGAGACCGGGACTAGGGATACGCAGTATTTT. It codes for CASSETGTRDTQYF.

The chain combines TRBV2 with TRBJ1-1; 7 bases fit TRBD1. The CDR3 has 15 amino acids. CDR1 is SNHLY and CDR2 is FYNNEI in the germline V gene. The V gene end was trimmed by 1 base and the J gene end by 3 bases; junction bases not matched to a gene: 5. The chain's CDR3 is CASSEDIRGDTEAFF. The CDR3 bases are TGTGCCAGCAGTGAAGATATCAGGGGGGACACTGAAGCTTTCTTT. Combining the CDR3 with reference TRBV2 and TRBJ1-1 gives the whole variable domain EPEVTQTPSHQVTQMGQEVILRCVPISNHLYFYWYRQILGQKVEFLVSFYNNEISEKSEIFDDQFSVERPDGSNFTLKIRSTKLEDSAMYFCASSEDIRGDTEAFFGQGTRLTVV.

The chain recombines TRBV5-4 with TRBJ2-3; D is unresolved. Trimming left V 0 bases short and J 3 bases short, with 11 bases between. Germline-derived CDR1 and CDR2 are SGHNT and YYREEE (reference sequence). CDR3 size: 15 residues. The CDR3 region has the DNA TGTGCCAGCAGCTTGGGTGGCACAAGTACAGATACGCAGTATTTT. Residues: CASSLGGTSTDTQYF.

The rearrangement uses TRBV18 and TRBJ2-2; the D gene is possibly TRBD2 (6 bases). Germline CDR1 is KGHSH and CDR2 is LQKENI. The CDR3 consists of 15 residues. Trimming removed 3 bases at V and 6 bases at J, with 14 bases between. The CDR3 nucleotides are TGTGCCAGCTCACCTGGGACTGCCCCGGCCGGGGAGCTGTTTTTT. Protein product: CASSPGTAPAGELFF.